These T cell receptor beta chains were read from a single sample in a study of shared clonotypes between healthy human individuals. Profiled with immunoSEQ multiplex PCR; TCRdb holds only in-frame clones, not every one. This sample carries some 2,500,000 clones, roughly 90% of them seen once, and the ten largest clones take 0.3% to 0.45%. Material for sequencing was naive CD4+ T cells from PBMCs. These receptors originate from a man aged 18 to 35 in good health. Some clones in this sample may be carry-over from other donors' samples. Each CDR3 is given with its conserved first and last residue. The D gene is left open where the match is weak. The size field is filled for only some rows; it gives once, few, many or a size class.

J: TRBJ2-7; size: NA; length: 13; V: TRBV7-9; D: TRBD1; CDR3: CASSSTGINEQYF; DNA: TGTGCCAGCAGCTCGACAGGGATCAACGAGCAGTACTTC
J: TRBJ1-1; size: few; length: 14; V: TRBV29-1; D: NA; CDR3: CSVVGRQMNTEAFF; DNA: TGCAGCGTTGTAGGACGTCAGATGAACACTGAAGCTTTCTTT
J: TRBJ1-4; size: NA; length: 15; V: TRBV7-2; D: NA; CDR3: CASSLGRITNEKLFF; DNA: TGTGCCAGCAGCTTAGGACGGATAACTAATGAAAAACTGTTTTTT
J: TRBJ1-5; size: NA; length: 16; V: TRBV19; D: TRBD1; CDR3: CASSISRGQGREPQHF; DNA: TGTGCCAGTAGTATAAGCAGGGGGCAAGGGAGGGAACCCCAGCATTTT
J: TRBJ2-5; size: NA; length: 13; V: TRBV5-1; D: NA; CDR3: CASSLTGAETQYF; DNA: TGCGCCAGCAGCTTAACTGGGGCGGAGACCCAGTACTTC
J: TRBJ1-1; size: few; length: 15; V: TRBV5-1; D: NA; CDR3: CASSFGGRAYAEAFF; DNA: TGCGCCAGCAGCTTCGGTGGCAGGGCTTACGCTGAAGCTTTCTTT
J: TRBJ2-3; size: NA; length: 14; V: TRBV9; D: NA; CDR3: CASSVVPGEDTQYF; DNA: TGTGCCAGCAGCGTAGTTCCAGGGGAAGATACGCAGTATTTT
J: TRBJ2-5; size: NA; length: 15; V: TRBV11-2; D: TRBD1; CDR3: CASSLDVGQQETQYF; DNA: TGTGCCAGCAGCTTAGATGTGGGACAGCAAGAGACCCAGTACTTC
J: TRBJ2-2; size: NA; length: 15; V: TRBV28; D: TRBD1; CDR3: CASSSPGQGAGELFF; DNA: TGTGCCAGCAGTTCGCCGGGACAGGGGGCCGGGGAGCTGTTTTTT
J: TRBJ2-3; size: NA; length: 15; V: TRBV28; D: NA; CDR3: CASSTAATIPDTQYF; DNA: TGTGCCAGCTCAACGGCCGCTACGATTCCAGATACGCAGTATTTT
J: TRBJ2-3; size: NA; length: 13; V: TRBV6-5; D: NA; CDR3: CASRRTPVYTQYF; DNA: TGTGCCAGCAGACGTACCCCCGTTTATACGCAGTATTTT
J: TRBJ1-4; size: NA; length: 14; V: TRBV28; D: TRBD1; CDR3: CASRPGTGLGKLFF; DNA: TGTGCCAGCAGACCCGGGACAGGGCTCGGAAAACTGTTTTTT
J: TRBJ2-1; size: NA; length: 17; V: TRBV9; D: TRBD2; CDR3: CASSPWTSGRAYNEQFF; DNA: TGTGCCAGCAGCCCTTGGACTAGCGGGAGGGCGTACAATGAGCAGTTCTTC
J: TRBJ2-3; size: NA; length: 15; V: TRBV19; D: NA; CDR3: CASADLAASTDTQYF; DNA: TGTGCCAGTGCTGATTTAGCGGCTAGCACAGATACGCAGTATTTT
J: TRBJ2-7; size: NA; length: 13; V: TRBV12-5; D: NA; CDR3: CASQARTFYEQYF; DNA: TGTGCTAGTCAGGCCAGGACCTTCTACGAGCAGTACTTC
J: TRBJ1-2; size: NA; length: 14; V: TRBV15; D: NA; CDR3: CATSRDLRGVGYTF; DNA: TGTGCCACCAGCAGAGATCTGAGGGGGGTAGGCTACACCTTC
J: TRBJ2-7; size: NA; length: 12; V: TRBV15; D: NA; CDR3: CATSRGTHEQYF; DNA: TGTGCCACCAGCAGAGGGACCCACGAGCAGTACTTC
J: TRBJ2-2; size: NA; length: 15; V: TRBV7-9; D: TRBD1; CDR3: CASPHVQGSPGELFF; DNA: TGTGCCAGTCCCCACGTACAGGGGTCCCCCGGGGAGCTGTTTTTT
J: TRBJ2-1; size: NA; length: 12; V: TRBV28; D: NA; CDR3: CATQLVWNEQFF; DNA: TGTGCCACCCAACTTGTCTGGAATGAGCAGTTCTTC
J: TRBJ1-1; size: NA; length: 16; V: TRBV10-3; D: NA; CDR3: CAISELVLSGNTEAFF; DNA: TGTGCCATCAGTGAGTTGGTCCTGTCAGGGAACACTGAAGCTTTCTTT
J: TRBJ2-7; size: NA; length: 15; V: TRBV7-2; D: TRBD1; CDR3: CASSLGGQGVGEQYF; DNA: TGTGCCAGCAGCTTAGGGGGACAGGGAGTAGGTGAGCAGTACTTC
J: TRBJ2-5; size: NA; length: 14; V: TRBV5-1; D: NA; CDR3: CASSFRGHQETQYF; DNA: TGCGCCAGCAGCTTCCGGGGGCACCAAGAGACCCAGTACTTC
J: TRBJ1-1; size: few; length: 15; V: TRBV27; D: TRBD1; CDR3: CASSPTGTGISEAFF; DNA: TGTGCCAGCAGTCCTACAGGGACAGGTATATCTGAAGCTTTCTTT
J: TRBJ2-1; size: NA; length: 16; V: TRBV7-8; D: TRBD2; CDR3: CASSLGDYGPRNEQFF; DNA: TGTGCCAGCAGCTTAGGGGACTATGGGCCTCGCAATGAGCAGTTCTTC
J: TRBJ1-3; size: NA; length: 15; V: TRBV7-9; D: NA; CDR3: CASPRGPISGNTIYF; DNA: TGTGCCAGCCCCCGGGGACCAATCTCTGGAAACACCATATATTTT
J: TRBJ2-1; size: NA; length: 13; V: TRBV5-1; D: TRBD2; CDR3: CATQREGYNEQFF; DNA: TGCGCCACCCAGCGGGAGGGCTACAATGAGCAGTTCTTC
J: TRBJ2-3; size: once; length: 15; V: TRBV28; D: TRBD1; CDR3: CASSFLTGLVDTQYF; DNA: TGTGCCAGCAGTTTTCTGACAGGGTTGGTGGATACGCAGTATTTT
J: TRBJ1-3; size: NA; length: 18; V: TRBV28; D: NA; CDR3: CASKQNLGGLYSGNTIYF; DNA: TGTGCCAGCAAACAAAACCTGGGGGGGCTATACTCTGGAAACACCATATATTTT
J: TRBJ1-5; size: NA; length: 13; V: TRBV28; D: NA; CDR3: CASSLSGPQPQHF; DNA: TGTGCCAGCAGTCTCTCAGGTCCTCAGCCCCAGCATTTT
J: TRBJ2-5; size: once; length: 14; V: TRBV18; D: NA; CDR3: CASSPRDAQETQYF; DNA: TGTGCCAGCTCACCACGGGACGCCCAAGAGACCCAGTACTTC
J: TRBJ2-5; size: NA; length: 14; V: TRBV7-3; D: NA; CDR3: CASSPRSQGETQYF; DNA: TGTGCCAGCAGCCCCAGGTCGCAGGGTGAGACCCAGTACTTC
J: TRBJ1-1; size: few; length: 14; V: TRBV5-1; D: NA; CDR3: CASSLAGMNTEAFF; DNA: TGCGCCAGCAGCTTGGCAGGGATGAACACTGAAGCTTTCTTT
J: TRBJ2-4; size: NA; length: 15; V: TRBV6-5; D: TRBD1; CDR3: CASSYSVDRANIQYF; DNA: TGTGCCAGCAGTTACTCGGTCGACAGGGCAAACATTCAGTACTTC
J: TRBJ1-1; size: once; length: 13; V: TRBV7-2; D: NA; CDR3: CASSLRQGTEAFF; DNA: TGTGCCAGCAGCTTAAGGCAGGGGACTGAAGCTTTCTTT
J: TRBJ2-5; size: NA; length: 17; V: TRBV18; D: TRBD2; CDR3: CASSRSWASGTQETQYF; DNA: TGTGCCAGCTCACGATCGTGGGCTAGCGGGACCCAAGAGACCCAGTACTTC
J: TRBJ2-7; size: NA; length: 15; V: TRBV10-3; D: TRBD1; CDR3: CAISPGQGAFYEQYF; DNA: TGTGCCATCAGTCCCGGACAGGGGGCCTTCTACGAGCAGTACTTC
J: TRBJ1-2; size: NA; length: 14; V: TRBV19; D: NA; CDR3: CASSPWVGTYGYTF; DNA: TGTGCCAGTTCCCCCTGGGTGGGAACCTATGGCTACACCTTC
J: TRBJ2-1; size: once; length: 14; V: TRBV9; D: NA; CDR3: CASMRGGVGNEQFF; DNA: TGTGCCAGCATGAGGGGGGGCGTAGGGAATGAGCAGTTCTTC
J: TRBJ1-5; size: NA; length: 15; V: TRBV7-8; D: TRBD1; CDR3: CASSLAPGGGQPQHF; DNA: TGTGCCAGCAGCTTAGCCCCAGGGGGCGGTCAGCCCCAGCATTTT
J: TRBJ2-1; size: NA; length: 15; V: TRBV15; D: NA; CDR3: CATSEDRDLRVEQFF; DNA: TGTGCCACCAGCGAAGATAGGGACCTACGAGTAGAGCAGTTCTTC
J: TRBJ1-6; size: NA; length: 14; V: TRBV30; D: TRBD1; CDR3: CAWSTGVYNSPLHF; DNA: TGTGCCTGGAGTACAGGGGTTTATAATTCACCCCTCCACTTT
J: TRBJ1-5; size: NA; length: 19; V: TRBV6-1; D: TRBD1; CDR3: CASSEVRDRSGRSNQPQHF; DNA: TGTGCCAGCAGTGAAGTCCGGGACAGGTCGGGTCGTAGCAATCAGCCCCAGCATTTT
J: TRBJ2-7; size: NA; length: 11; V: TRBV28; D: NA; CDR3: CASSLTHEQYF; DNA: TGTGCCAGCAGTCTGACCCACGAGCAGTACTTC
J: TRBJ2-2; size: NA; length: 19; V: TRBV9; D: NA; CDR3: CASSSRKRPGPSGTGELFF; DNA: TGTGCCAGCAGCTCGAGAAAACGGCCTGGGCCTAGTGGCACCGGGGAGCTGTTTTTT
J: TRBJ1-1; size: NA; length: 15; V: TRBV4-1; D: NA; CDR3: CASSRVQDRNTEAFF; DNA: TGCGCCAGCAGCCGAGTCCAGGACAGGAACACTGAAGCTTTCTTT
J: TRBJ2-1; size: NA; length: 16; V: TRBV7-2; D: TRBD2; CDR3: CASSLRWDYAHTEQFF; DNA: TGTGCCAGCAGCTTGAGATGGGACTACGCTCACACTGAGCAGTTCTTC
J: TRBJ1-2; size: NA; length: 13; V: TRBV4-2; D: TRBD1; CDR3: CASSPDRVGLDTF; DNA: TGTGCCAGCAGCCCGGACAGGGTTGGATTGGACACCTTC
J: TRBJ1-5; size: NA; length: 16; V: TRBV19; D: NA; CDR3: CASSIRGEGGAQPQHF; DNA: TGTGCCAGTAGTATAAGGGGGGAAGGGGGGGCTCAGCCCCAGCATTTT